This T cell receptor beta chain came from a study of shared clonotypes between healthy human individuals. Looking at the study overall: Donors had three CD4 naive, three CD4 memory, two CD8 naive and one CD8 memory plate apiece.

In its sample, this clone was seen once. As yet, its antigen is unknown. Per the original methods: As immunoSEQ supplied junction-only sequences (without quality scores), filtering differed. TCRdb's table, derived via immunoSEQ multiplex PCR, lists solely in-frame clones and lacks some. The D gene and trimming were derived from the DNA, and the V and J assignments and clone size from that table. The sample includes under 600,000 clones, around 97% seen only once; the top ten take 0.045% to 0.06%. The germline V gene has CDR1 SNHLY and CDR2 FYNNEI. The CDR3 runs 13 residues. Findings and limits, study-wide: Estimated richness was generally greater in naive than memory subsets.

The donor population consisted of healthy HIV-negative adults with no recent acute infections or vaccinations. This receptor was identified in a woman in her twenties or thirties in good health. Sequences were obtained from naive CD4+ T cells sorted from blood. This sample's subset: CD45RA+ positively selected. The V gene is TRBV2, the J gene TRBJ2-5, with TRBD2 as a possible D gene (5 bases). The DNA end is more similar to TRBJ2-7, so the J call may be wrong. DNA for the CDR3: TGTGCCAGCAGTGAGGGAGAGGAGCACGAGCAGTACTTC. Translated, it gives CASSEGEEHEQYF.